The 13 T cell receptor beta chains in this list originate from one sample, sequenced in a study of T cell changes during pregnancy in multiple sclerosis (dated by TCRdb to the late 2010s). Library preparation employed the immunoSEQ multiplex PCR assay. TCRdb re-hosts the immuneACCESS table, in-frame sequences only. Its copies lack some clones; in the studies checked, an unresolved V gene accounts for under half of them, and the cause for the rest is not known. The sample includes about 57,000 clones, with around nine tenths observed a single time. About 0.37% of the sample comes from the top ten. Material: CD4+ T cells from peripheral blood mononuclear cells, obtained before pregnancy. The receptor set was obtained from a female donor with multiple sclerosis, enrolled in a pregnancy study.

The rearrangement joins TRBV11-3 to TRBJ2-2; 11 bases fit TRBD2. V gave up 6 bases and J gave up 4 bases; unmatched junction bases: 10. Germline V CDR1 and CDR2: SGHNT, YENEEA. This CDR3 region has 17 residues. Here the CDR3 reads CASSLTSGSWGTGELFF. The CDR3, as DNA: TGTGCCAGCAGTCTCACTAGCGGGAGCTGGGGCACCGGGGAGCTGTTTTTT.

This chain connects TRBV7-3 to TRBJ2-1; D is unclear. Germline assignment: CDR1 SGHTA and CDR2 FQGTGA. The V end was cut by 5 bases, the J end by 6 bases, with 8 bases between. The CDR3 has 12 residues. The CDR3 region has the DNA TGTGCCAGCAGCACTTCTAGCAATGAGCAGTTCTTC. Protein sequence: CASSTSSNEQFF.

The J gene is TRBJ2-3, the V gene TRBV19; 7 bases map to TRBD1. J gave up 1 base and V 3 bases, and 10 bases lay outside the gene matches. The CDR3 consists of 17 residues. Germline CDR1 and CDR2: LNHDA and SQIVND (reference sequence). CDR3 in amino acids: CASSILRGLHGTDTQYF. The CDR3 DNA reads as TGTGCCAGTAGTATCTTGAGGGGGCTACATGGCACAGATACGCAGTATTTT.

CDR3 DNA: TGTGCCAGCGTCACAGGGGAAGGCAATCAGCCCCAGCATTTT. Translated: CASVTGEGNQPQHF. The chain uses TRBV2 and TRBJ1-5; 7 bases are a match to TRBD1. The germline gives CDR1 SNHLY, CDR2 FYNNEI. Losses at the gene ends were 8 bases for V and 2 bases for J; bases not matched to a gene: 6. The CDR3 sequence is 14 residues long.

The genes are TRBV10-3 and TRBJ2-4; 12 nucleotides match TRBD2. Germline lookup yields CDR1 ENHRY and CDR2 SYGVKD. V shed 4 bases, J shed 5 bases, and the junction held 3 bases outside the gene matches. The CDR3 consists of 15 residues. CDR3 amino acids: CAISASGRAENIQYF. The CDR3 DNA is TGTGCCATCAGTGCTAGCGGGAGGGCTGAAAACATTCAGTACTTC.

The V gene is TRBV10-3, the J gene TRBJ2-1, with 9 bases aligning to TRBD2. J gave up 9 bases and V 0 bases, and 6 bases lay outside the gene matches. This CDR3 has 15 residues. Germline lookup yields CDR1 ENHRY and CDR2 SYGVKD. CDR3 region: CAISESSGRKGEQFF. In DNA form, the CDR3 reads TGTGCCATCAGTGAGTCCAGCGGGAGGAAAGGTGAGCAGTTCTTC.

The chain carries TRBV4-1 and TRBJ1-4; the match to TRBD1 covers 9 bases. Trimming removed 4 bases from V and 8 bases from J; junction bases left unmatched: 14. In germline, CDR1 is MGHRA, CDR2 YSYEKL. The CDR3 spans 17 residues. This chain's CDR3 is CASSPRQGDLGGEKLFF. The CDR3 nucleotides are TGCGCCAGCAGCCCAAGACAGGGGGACCTTGGTGGCGAAAAACTGTTTTTT.

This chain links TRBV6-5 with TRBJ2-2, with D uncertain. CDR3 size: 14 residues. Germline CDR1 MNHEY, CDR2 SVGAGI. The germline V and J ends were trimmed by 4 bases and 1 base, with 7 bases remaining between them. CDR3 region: CASSLRGNTGELFF. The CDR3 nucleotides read TGTGCCAGCAGTTTACGAGGGAACACCGGGGAGCTGTTTTTT.

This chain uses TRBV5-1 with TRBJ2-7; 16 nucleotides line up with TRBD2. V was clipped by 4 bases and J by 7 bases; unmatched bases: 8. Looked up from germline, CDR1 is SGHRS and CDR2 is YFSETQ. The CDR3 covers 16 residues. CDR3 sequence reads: CASSPGTSGRAGEQYF. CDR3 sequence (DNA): TGCGCCAGCAGCCCTGGGACTAGCGGGAGGGCCGGTGAGCAGTACTTC.

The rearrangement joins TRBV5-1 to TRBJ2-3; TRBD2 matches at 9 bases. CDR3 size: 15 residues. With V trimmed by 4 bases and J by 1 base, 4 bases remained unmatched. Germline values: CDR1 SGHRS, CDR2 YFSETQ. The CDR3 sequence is CASSSSGRGTDTQYF. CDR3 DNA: TGCGCCAGCAGCAGTAGCGGGAGAGGCACAGATACGCAGTATTTT. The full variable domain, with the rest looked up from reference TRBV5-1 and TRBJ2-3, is KAGVTQTPRYLIKTRGQQVTLSCSPISGHRSVSWYQQTPGQGLQFLFEYFSETQRNKGNFPGRFSGRQFSNSRSEMNVSTLELGDSALYLCASSSSGRGTDTQYFGPGTRLTVL.

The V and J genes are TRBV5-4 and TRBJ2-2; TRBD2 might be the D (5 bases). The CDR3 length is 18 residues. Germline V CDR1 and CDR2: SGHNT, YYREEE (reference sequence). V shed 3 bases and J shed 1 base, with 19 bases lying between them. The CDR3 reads CASSSVASGEGNTGELFF. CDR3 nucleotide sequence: TGTGCCAGCAGCTCAGTAGCAAGCGGAGAAGGGAACACCGGGGAGCTGTTTTTT. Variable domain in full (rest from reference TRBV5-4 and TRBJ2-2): ETGVTQSPTHLIKTRGQQVTLRCSSQSGHNTVSWYQQALGQGPQFIFQYYREEENGRGNFPPRFSGLQFPNYSSELNVNALELDDSALYLCASSSVASGEGNTGELFFGEGSRLTVL.

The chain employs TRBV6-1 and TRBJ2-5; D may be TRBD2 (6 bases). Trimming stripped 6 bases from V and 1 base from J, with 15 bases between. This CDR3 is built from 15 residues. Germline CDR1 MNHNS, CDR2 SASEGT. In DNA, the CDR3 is TGTGCCAGCAGGGGATATAGCGGACCCCAAGAGACCCAGTACTTC. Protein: CASRGYSGPQETQYF.

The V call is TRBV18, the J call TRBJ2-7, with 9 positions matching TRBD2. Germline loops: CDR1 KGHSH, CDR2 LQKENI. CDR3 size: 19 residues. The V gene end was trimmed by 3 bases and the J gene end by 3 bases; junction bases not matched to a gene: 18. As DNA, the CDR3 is TGTGCCAGCTCACCCGGCGGGGGGGGTCACGGGTTGGCGGGCTACGAGCAGTACTTC. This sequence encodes CASSPGGGGHGLAGYEQYF.